The 17 T cell receptor beta chains below were found in one sample sequenced in a study of TIL therapy for anti-PD-1-resistant metastatic lung cancer. The libraries were made with immunoSEQ v3. Sequenced by immunoSEQ multiplex PCR; TCRdb stores in-frame clones only, minus some. Here the sample spans 30,000 to 45,000 clones, roughly 70% being singletons. As to time point: pre-treatment sample, taken before nivolumab and TIL therapy. Material: blood, obtained at baseline. Every receptor here comes from a person aged 25-79 years with non-small cell lung cancer.

This sequence joins TRBV30 and TRBJ2-1; D call uncertain. This CDR3 is 11 amino acids long. CDR1 and CDR2 (germline): GTSNPN, SVGIG (reference sequence). V was trimmed by 4 bases and J by 5 bases, leaving 6 bases between them. CDR3 amino acids: CAWKVHNEQFF. The CDR3 nucleotides read TGTGCCTGGAAGGTCCACAATGAGCAGTTCTTC.

The chain links TRBV7-3 to TRBJ2-3, with 11 bases lining up with TRBD2. CDR3 length: 20 residues. Germline lookup yields CDR1 SGHTA and CDR2 FQGTGA. Unmatched junction bases numbered 13, after V lost 0 bases and J lost 2 bases. The CDR3 here is CASSLTPLGSGGADTDTQYF. The CDR3, as DNA: TGTGCCAGCAGCTTAACGCCCTTGGGTAGCGGGGGGGCCGACACAGATACGCAGTATTTT.

The V gene is TRBV7-8, the J gene TRBJ2-5; TRBD2 matches 12 bases. The V gene's germline CDR1 is SGHVS and CDR2 FQNEAQ. V gave up 4 bases and J gave up 4 bases; unmatched junction bases: 4. CDR3 length: 15 residues. The CDR3 reads CASSSRLAGVETQYF. The CDR3 DNA sequence: TGTGCCAGCAGCTCTCGACTAGCGGGGGTAGAGACCCAGTACTTC. The full variable domain, with the rest looked up from reference TRBV7-8 and TRBJ2-5, is GAGVSQSPRYKVAKRGQDVALRCDPISGHVSLFWYQQALGQGPEFLTYFQNEAQLDKSGLPSDRFFAERPEGSVSTLKIQRTQQEDSAVYLCASSSRLAGVETQYFGPGTRLLVL.

This clone was counted between two and nine times. This chain links TRBV19 with TRBJ1-4, with 8 positions matching TRBD1. Germline V gene lookup returns CDR1 LNHDA and CDR2 SQIVND (reference sequence). V trimming: 10 bases; J trimming: 5 bases; junction bases outside the gene matches: 9. CDR3 size: 14 residues. In DNA, the CDR3 is TGTGCCACTCAAGTAGACAGGGGAAATGAAAAACTGTTTTTT. Amino acids: CATQVDRGNEKLFF.

The J gene is TRBJ2-6, the V gene TRBV29-1; D call uncertain. The CDR3 spans 14 residues. CDR1 is SQVTM and CDR2 is ANQGSEA in the germline V gene. Trimming removed 5 bases from V and 1 base from J, with 9 bases in between. The CDR3 spells CSVSSISGANVLTF. As DNA, the CDR3 is TGCAGCGTTTCATCGATATCTGGGGCCAACGTCCTGACTTTC.

The table lists this clone with a count of one. The V and J genes are TRBV7-3 and TRBJ2-1; 8 bases map to TRBD2. The junction had 9 bases not matched to a gene; V was cut back by 1 base and J by 4 bases. Germline V gene lookup returns CDR1 SGHTA and CDR2 FQGTGA. CDR3 length: 17 amino acids. CDR3 protein: CASSLNPGSGKYNEQFF. The CDR3 DNA is TGTGCCAGCAGCTTAAACCCAGGTAGCGGGAAGTACAATGAGCAGTTCTTC.

V usage is TRBV14 and J usage is TRBJ2-1, with 8 nucleotides matching TRBD2. The junction had 9 bases not matched to a gene; V was cut back by 5 bases and J by 3 bases. The CDR3 has 16 amino acids. The germline V gene encodes CDR1 SGHDN and CDR2 FVKESK. CDR3 protein: CASSSRSGRIYNEQFF. The CDR3 DNA is TGTGCCAGCAGCTCGAGAAGCGGGAGAATCTACAATGAGCAGTTCTTC. Combining the CDR3 with reference TRBV14 and TRBJ2-1 gives the whole variable domain EAGVTQFPSHSVIEKGQTVTLRCDPISGHDNLYWYRRVMGKEIKFLLHFVKESKQDESGMPNNRFLAERTGGTYSTLKVQPAELEDSGVYFCASSSRSGRIYNEQFFGPGTRLTVL.

The chain is built from TRBV9 and TRBJ2-5; D is undetermined. Germline lookup yields CDR1 SGDLS and CDR2 YYNGEE. The CDR3 loop spans 13 amino acids. The germline V and J ends were trimmed by 0 bases and 5 bases, with 8 bases remaining between them. The CDR3 coding sequence is TGTGCCAGCAGCGTAGGAGTAAGTGAGACCCAGTACTTC. It codes for CASSVGVSETQYF. Full variable domain (rest looked up from reference TRBV9 and TRBJ2-5): DSGVTQTPKHLITATGQRVTLRCSPRSGDLSVYWYQQSLDQGLQFLIQYYNGEERAKGNILERFSAQQFPDLHSELNLSSLELGDSALYFCASSVGVSETQYFGPGTRLLVL.

The chain couples TRBV28 to TRBJ2-7, with 7 bases fitting TRBD1. Trimming removed 6 bases from V and 3 bases from J; junction bases left unmatched: 2. Germline CDR1 reads MDHEN; CDR2 reads SYDVKM. The CDR3 loop spans 12 amino acids. The CDR3 sequence is CASRGQLYEQYF. The CDR3 DNA sequence: TGTGCCAGCAGGGGACAGCTCTACGAGCAGTACTTC.

This sequence joins TRBV7-2 and TRBJ2-7, with D maybe TRBD2 (7 bases). V was shortened by 3 bases and J by 2 bases, with 14 bases between the two germline ends. Germline V lookup: CDR1 SGHTA, CDR2 FQGNSA. This CDR3 has 15 residues. CDR3 residues: CASSFGRGRAYEQYF. CDR3 bases: TGTGCCAGCAGCTTTGGGAGGGGGAGGGCCTACGAGCAGTACTTC.

The chain is built from TRBV2 and TRBJ2-1, with D possibly TRBD2 on 6 matching bases. The CDR3 is 17 amino acids. Trimming left V 3 bases short and J 1 base short, with 16 bases between. CDR1 and CDR2 from the germline V gene are SNHLY and FYNNEI. As DNA, the CDR3 is TGTGCCAGCAGTGAGTCTTCGGGCGGGGCTTCCTACAATGAGCAGTTCTTC. This encodes CASSESSGGASYNEQFF.

The rearrangement links TRBV5-4 to TRBJ2-5; possible D gene TRBD2, 6 bases. The CDR3 has 16 amino acids. V lost 4 bases and J 2 bases, leaving 18 bases between the germline ends. CDR1 is SGHNT, CDR2 YYREEE, per germline (reference sequence). The CDR3 protein is CASSPPNPAGQETQYF. CDR3 sequence (DNA): TGTGCCAGCAGCCCGCCGAATCCAGCGGGTCAAGAGACCCAGTACTTC.

V and J are TRBV5-1 and TRBJ2-2, with D possibly being TRBD1 or TRBD2 (5 bases each). V lost 2 bases to trimming and J lost 2 bases, with 19 bases between them. Germline V gene data show CDR1 as SGHRS and CDR2 as YFSETQ. The CDR3 contains 18 residues. The CDR3 reads CASSLANPGTANTGELFF. CDR3 nucleotide sequence: TGCGCCAGCAGCTTAGCGAACCCCGGGACGGCAAACACCGGGGAGCTGTTTTTT.

The gene calls are TRBV7-2 and TRBJ2-3; TRBD2 agrees at 11 bases. CDR3 length equals 17 residues. Unmatched junction bases numbered 7, after V lost 3 bases and J lost 2 bases. Germline loops: CDR1 SGHTA, CDR2 FQGNSA. CDR3 protein: CASSFSSGGIATDTQYF. The CDR3 nucleotides are TGTGCCAGCAGCTTCTCTAGCGGGGGGATCGCCACAGATACGCAGTATTTT.

The genes are TRBV5-4 and TRBJ2-1; D possibly corresponds to TRBD2 (6 bases). Per the germline V gene, CDR1 is SGHNT and CDR2 is YYREEE (reference sequence). The CDR3 runs 17 residues. V lost 4 bases, J lost 0 bases, and 17 bases lay in between. In DNA form, the CDR3 reads TGTGCCAGCAGCCCAGGCGGGGCCGGCATCTCCTACAATGAGCAGTTCTTC. Its translation: CASSPGGAGISYNEQFF.

This chain links TRBV7-8 with TRBJ1-1; TRBD1 is a possible D gene (5 bases). The CDR3 is 14 amino acids. From germline, CDR1 is SGHVS and CDR2 FQNEAQ. V was shortened by 5 bases and J by 1 base, with 11 bases between the two germline ends. CDR3 amino acids: CASSTDSSNTEAFF. CDR3 nucleotide sequence: TGTGCCAGCAGCACTGACAGTTCGAACACTGAAGCTTTCTTT.

The chain combines TRBV4-2 with TRBJ2-1; 7 bases map to TRBD2. The CDR3 covers 15 residues. Trimming took 0 bases from V and 7 from J; bases not matched to a gene: 6. Looked up from germline, CDR1 is LGHNA and CDR2 is YNFKEQ. The CDR3 coding sequence is TGTGCCAGCAGCCAAGACCGGACTAGTGGAAATGAGCAGTTCTTC. Its translation is CASSQDRTSGNEQFF.